This entry features one T cell receptor (beta chain) sequence. Its specificity is unknown. PCR used 60 Vbeta primers and 13 Jbeta primers. The table came from immunoSEQ multiplex PCR; TCRdb's copy has only in-frame clones and leaves some out. The table gives about 49,000 clones; the top ten clones make up 9.5% to 15% of it. Per germline, CDR1 LNHDA and CDR2 SQIVND (reference sequence). The CDR3 length is 15 residues. This entry is derived from a study of cytomegalovirus exposure and HLA in healthy donors. Broader study findings: A later analysis by the authors found several of the most significant clusters apparently linked to common viral pathogens. Earlier findings revealed that most TCR beta V segments proved productive either about 90% or about 30% of the time.

Sequences were obtained from PBMCs. The chain is built from TRBV19 and TRBJ2-5; D perhaps matches TRBD2 (5 bases). The J call is in doubt because the DNA end fits TRBJ2-7 better. The TCR comes from a young man in good health and CMV-seropositive. Here the CDR3 DNA reads TGTGCCAGTAGTATCAGCGGCCTGGGGAGCTACGAGCAGTACTTC. Translated, it gives CASSISGLGSYEQYF.